A selection of T cell receptor beta chains follows, all from one sample in a study of T-cell reconstitution after alpha-beta-depleted transplantation in children. MiXCR was run by TCRdb on the PCR reads, yielding one entry per CDR3 protein. The data contain some 490,000 distinct CDR3 sequences, 12% of them singletons. The sample consisted of PBMCs from the stem cell graft donor, taken from the stem cell graft. The receptors stem from a human donor who donated a stem cell graft to a child with combined immunodeficiency. The CDR3 runs from the conserved cysteine through the conserved F or W. Each record gives: clone size, V gene, D gene, J gene, CDR3 protein, CDR3 DNA. A D gene is named only where the DNA matches it firmly. Rows may omit the clone size; those that give it use once, few, many or a size class.

few	TRBV6-6	TRBD1	TRBJ1-5	CASRGTVYQPQHF	TGTGCCAGCAGGGGGACAGTCTATCAGCCCCAGCATTTT
few	TRBV6-2/TRBV6-3	NA	TRBJ2-5	CASSYSWSGIQETQYF	TGTGCCAGCAGTTACTCCTGGAGCGGAATCCAAGAGACCCAGTACTTC
many	TRBV12-3/TRBV12-4	TRBD1	TRBJ2-1	CASTGQGFSEQFF	TGTGCCAGCACGGGACAGGGGTTTTCTGAGCAGTTCTTC
NA	TRBV4-3	NA	TRBJ2-7	CASSQKLGPLYEQYF	TGCGCCAGCAGCCAGAAACTGGGACCACTCTACGAGCAGTACTTC
NA	TRBV12-3/TRBV12-4	TRBD1	TRBJ2-1	CASSWAGTGYNEQFF	TGTGCCAGCAGTTGGGCCGGGACAGGGTACAATGAGCAGTTCTTC
NA	TRBV12-3/TRBV12-4	NA	TRBJ2-1	CASSSPGSGSNEQFF	TGTGCCAGCAGTTCCCCCGGCAGCGGTTCAAATGAGCAGTTCTTC
NA	TRBV29-1	NA	TRBJ2-7	CSVEEIGSYEQYF	TGCAGCGTTGAGGAGATCGGGTCCTACGAGCAGTACTTC
NA	TRBV20-1	NA	TRBJ2-1	CSADAGSSYNEQFF	TGCAGTGCTGACGCGGGGAGCTCCTACAATGAGCAGTTCTTC
many	TRBV7-9	NA	TRBJ2-7	CASSYDYEQYF	TGTGCCAGCAGTTATGACTACGAGCAGTACTTC
few	TRBV3-1	NA	TRBJ1-2	CASSQGDINYGYTF	TGTGCCAGCAGCCAAGGGGACATAAACTATGGCTACACCTTC
once	TRBV11-3	NA	TRBJ2-5	CASSLAHFGVDETQYF	TGTGCCAGCAGCTTAGCCCATTTTGGGGTGGATGAGACCCAGTACTTC
NA	TRBV5-1	NA	TRBJ2-7	CASSLAGEGGVEQYF	TGCGCCAGCAGCTTGGCCGGCGAGGGCGGAGTTGAGCAGTACTTC
few	TRBV6-2/TRBV6-3	NA	TRBJ2-7	CASSHGIEQYF	TGTGCCAGCAGTCACGGGATCGAGCAGTACTTC
few	TRBV5-4	TRBD2	TRBJ2-1	CASSLDSGGSYNEQFF	TGTGCCAGCAGCTTGGATAGCGGGGGTTCCTACAATGAGCAGTTCTTC
many	TRBV5-5	NA	TRBJ2-5	CASSLGGGSRETQYF	TGTGCCAGCAGCTTGGGGGGAGGTTCAAGGGAGACCCAGTACTTC
few	TRBV7-2	NA	TRBJ2-5	CASSTGPLETQYF	TGTGCCAGCAGCACTGGGCCATTGGAGACCCAGTACTTC
NA	TRBV10-3	TRBD1	TRBJ2-2	CAISAMTGVNTGELFF	TGTGCCATCAGTGCCATGACAGGGGTGAACACCGGGGAGCTGTTTTTT
many	TRBV3-1	NA	TRBJ2-7	CASSPTGVGNEQYF	TGTGCCAGCAGCCCTACGGGAGTCGGGAACGAGCAGTACTTC
NA	TRBV4-3	TRBD1	TRBJ2-1	CASSQENPLTGLLGNEQFF	TGCGCCAGCAGCCAAGAGAACCCCCTGACAGGGCTACTGGGCAATGAGCAGTTCTTC
few	TRBV5-1	TRBD2	TRBJ2-2	CASSFRLAGNSGTGELFF	TGCGCCAGCAGCTTCCGACTAGCGGGAAACTCAGGGACCGGGGAGCTGTTTTTT
few	TRBV4-3	TRBD2	TRBJ2-3	CASSPGPGGATDTQYF	TGCGCCAGCAGCCCTGGCCCGGGGGGGGCAACAGATACGCAGTATTTT
few	TRBV6-1	NA	TRBJ1-5	CASRADSPNQPQHF	TGTGCCAGCAGGGCGGACAGTCCGAATCAGCCCCAGCATTTT
many	TRBV24-1	TRBD1	TRBJ2-1	CATSEGTGHNEQFF	TGTGCCACCAGTGAAGGGACAGGTCACAATGAGCAGTTCTTC
many	TRBV27	NA	TRBJ2-5	CASSTNTQGWRETQYF	TGTGCCAGCAGTACCAACACACAGGGTTGGAGAGAGACCCAGTACTTC
NA	TRBV10-3	NA	TRBJ1-5	CAISELRGHNQPQHF	TGTGCCATCAGTGAGTTGAGGGGTCACAATCAGCCCCAGCATTTT
many	TRBV29-1	NA	TRBJ2-3	CSVALGFVTDTQYF	TGCAGCGTTGCGTTAGGGTTTGTCACAGATACGCAGTATTTT
few	TRBV10-3	TRBD2	TRBJ2-3	CASKVAGRDTDTQYF	TGTGCCAGCAAAGTAGCCGGGAGGGACACAGATACGCAGTATTTT
few	TRBV30	NA	TRBJ1-6	CAWGNRDSPLHF	TGTGCCTGGGGAAACAGGGATTCACCCCTCCACTTT
many	TRBV7-8	NA	TRBJ1-5	CASSLARGGGNQPQHF	TGTGCCAGCAGCTTAGCGCGTGGGGGAGGCAATCAGCCCCAGCATTTT
NA	TRBV7-4	TRBD1	TRBJ2-1	CASSLSQGRVDNERFF	TGTGCCAGCAGCTTATCACAGGGGCGGGTGGACAATGAGCGGTTCTTC
NA	TRBV10-3	TRBD1	TRBJ2-7	CAISGTGSTYEQYF	TGTGCCATCAGCGGGACAGGGTCAACCTACGAGCAGTACTTC
many	TRBV6-5	NA	TRBJ2-3	CASSYSPVTRGDTQYF	TGTGCCAGCAGTTACTCCCCAGTCACCAGAGGGGATACGCAGTATTTT
many	TRBV12-3/TRBV12-4	TRBD2	TRBJ2-2	CASSAGTSSGELFF	TGTGCCAGCAGTGCCGGGACTAGCTCCGGGGAGCTGTTTTTT
few	TRBV5-1	TRBD2	TRBJ2-7	CASSLTTSGMINRYEQYF	TGCGCCAGCAGCTTAACGACTAGCGGGATGATTAACCGCTACGAGCAGTACTTC
NA	TRBV19	NA	TRBJ1-5	CASSPGSRDDQPQHF	TGTGCCAGTAGTCCAGGATCTAGGGACGATCAGCCCCAGCATTTT
many	TRBV6-6	NA	TRBJ2-7	CASSYSTAREQYF	TGTGCCAGCAGTTACTCGACCGCCCGGGAGCAGTACTTC
many	TRBV12-3/TRBV12-4	NA	TRBJ2-5	CASREGVETQYF	TGTGCCAGCAGGGAGGGGGTAGAGACCCAGTACTTC
NA	TRBV12-3/TRBV12-4	TRBD2	TRBJ2-5	CASSQSPGLGKETQYF	TGTGCCAGCAGTCAATCGCCGGGACTAGGAAAAGAGACCCAGTACTTC
few	TRBV7-6	NA	TRBJ2-7	CASSPWLGTYEQYF	TGTGCCAGCAGCCCATGGTTGGGTACCTACGAGCAGTACTTC
NA	TRBV11-2	NA	TRBJ1-2	CASSSNGVLYGYTF	TGTGCCAGCAGCTCTAACGGGGTCCTCTATGGCTACACCTTC
few	TRBV7-2	NA	TRBJ1-5	CASSLVGSNSNQPQHF	TGTGCCAGCAGCTTAGTCGGGAGTAATAGCAATCAGCCCCAGCATTTT
NA	TRBV5-1	TRBD2	TRBJ2-7	CASSLIPTSGSAYEQYF	TGCGCCAGCAGCTTGATACCGACTAGCGGGAGCGCATACGAGCAGTACTTC
NA	TRBV12-3/TRBV12-4	TRBD2	TRBJ2-1	CASRSGTSGSFYNEQFF	TGTGCCAGCAGATCCGGGACTAGCGGGAGTTTTTACAATGAGCAGTTCTTC
NA	TRBV10-3	NA	TRBJ2-1	CAISGSRVSYNEQFF	TGTGCCATCAGTGGAAGCAGAGTCTCCTACAATGAGCAGTTCTTC
many	TRBV12-3/TRBV12-4	NA	TRBJ1-2	CASLFGSGYTF	TGTGCCAGCCTGTTCGGATCTGGCTACACCTTC
many	TRBV9	TRBD1	TRBJ2-7	CASSATGAYEQYF	TGTGCCAGCAGCGCGACAGGGGCCTACGAGCAGTACTTC
few	TRBV7-8	TRBD2	TRBJ2-1	CASSLWGLAAFSSYNEQFF	TGTGCCAGCAGCTTATGGGGACTAGCGGCTTTTAGCTCCTACAATGAGCAGTTCTTC
few	TRBV7-8	TRBD2	TRBJ2-1	CASSHGNEGRVYDEQFF	TGTGCCAGCAGCCACGGGAACGAGGGGAGGGTTTACGATGAGCAGTTCTTC